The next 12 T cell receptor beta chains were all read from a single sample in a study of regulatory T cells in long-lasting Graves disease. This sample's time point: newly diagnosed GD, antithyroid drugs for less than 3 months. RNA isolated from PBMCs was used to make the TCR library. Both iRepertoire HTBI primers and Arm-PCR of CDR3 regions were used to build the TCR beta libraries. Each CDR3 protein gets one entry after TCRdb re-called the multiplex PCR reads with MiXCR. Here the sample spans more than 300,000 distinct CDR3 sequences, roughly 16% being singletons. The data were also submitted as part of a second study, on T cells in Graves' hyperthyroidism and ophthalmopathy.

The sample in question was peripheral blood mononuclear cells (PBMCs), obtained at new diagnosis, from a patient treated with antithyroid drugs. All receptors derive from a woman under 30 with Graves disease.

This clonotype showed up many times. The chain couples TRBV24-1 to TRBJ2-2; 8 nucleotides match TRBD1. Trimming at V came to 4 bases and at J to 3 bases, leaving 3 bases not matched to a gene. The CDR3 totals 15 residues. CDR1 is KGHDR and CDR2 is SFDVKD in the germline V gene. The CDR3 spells CATSEAGQDTGELFF. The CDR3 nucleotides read TGTGCCACCAGTGAGGCGGGACAGGACACCGGGGAGCTGTTTTTT.

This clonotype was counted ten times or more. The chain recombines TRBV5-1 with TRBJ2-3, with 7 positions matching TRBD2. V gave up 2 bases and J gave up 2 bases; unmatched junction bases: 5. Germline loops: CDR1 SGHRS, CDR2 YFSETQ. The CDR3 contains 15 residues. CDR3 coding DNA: TGCGCCAGCAGCTTAAGCGGGGACTTCACAGATACGCAGTATTTT. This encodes CASSLSGDFTDTQYF.

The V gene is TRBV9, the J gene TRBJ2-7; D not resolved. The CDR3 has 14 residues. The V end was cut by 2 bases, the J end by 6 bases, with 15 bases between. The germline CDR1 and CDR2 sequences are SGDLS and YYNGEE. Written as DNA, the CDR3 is TGTGCCAGCAGCGTGGAAACGGCAGAAACCGAGCAGTACTTC. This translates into CASSVETAETEQYF.

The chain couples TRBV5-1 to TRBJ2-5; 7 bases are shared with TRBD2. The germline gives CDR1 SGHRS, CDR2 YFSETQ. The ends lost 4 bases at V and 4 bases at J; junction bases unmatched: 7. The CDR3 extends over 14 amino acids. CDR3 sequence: CASSLRLAAETQYF. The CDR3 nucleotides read TGCGCCAGCAGCCTCCGGCTAGCGGCAGAGACCCAGTACTTC.

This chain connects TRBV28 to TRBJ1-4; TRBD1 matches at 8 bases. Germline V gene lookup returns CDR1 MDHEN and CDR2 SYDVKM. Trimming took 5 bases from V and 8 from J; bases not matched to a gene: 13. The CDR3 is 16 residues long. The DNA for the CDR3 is TGTGCCAGCAGTGGAGTACACAGGGGGGCAGGAGAAAAACTGTTTTTT. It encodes CASSGVHRGAGEKLFF.

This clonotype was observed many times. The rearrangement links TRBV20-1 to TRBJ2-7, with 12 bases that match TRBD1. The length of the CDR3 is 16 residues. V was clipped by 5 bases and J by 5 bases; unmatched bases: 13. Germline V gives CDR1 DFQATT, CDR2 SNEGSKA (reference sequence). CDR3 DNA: TGCAGTGCTTCATTCACGGGACAGGGGGCTTTCGACGAGCAGTACTTC. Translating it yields CSASFTGQGAFDEQYF.

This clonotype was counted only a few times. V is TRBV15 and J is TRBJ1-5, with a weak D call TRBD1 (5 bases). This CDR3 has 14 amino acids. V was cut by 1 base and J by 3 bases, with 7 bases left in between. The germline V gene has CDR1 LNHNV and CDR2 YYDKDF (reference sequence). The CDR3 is CATSRGQNNQPQHF. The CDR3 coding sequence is TGTGCCACCAGCAGAGGACAGAACAATCAGCCCCAGCATTTT.

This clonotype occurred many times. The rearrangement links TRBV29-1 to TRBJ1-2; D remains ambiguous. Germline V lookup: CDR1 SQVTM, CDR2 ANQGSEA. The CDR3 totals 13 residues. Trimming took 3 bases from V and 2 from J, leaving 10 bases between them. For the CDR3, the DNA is TGCAGCGTTGATGATACCCTAAACTATGGCTACACCTTC. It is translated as CSVDDTLNYGYTF.

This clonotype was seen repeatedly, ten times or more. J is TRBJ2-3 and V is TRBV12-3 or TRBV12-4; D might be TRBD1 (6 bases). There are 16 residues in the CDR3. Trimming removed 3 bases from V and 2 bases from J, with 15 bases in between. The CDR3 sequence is CASSFSGGASTDTQYF. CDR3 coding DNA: TGTGCCAGCAGTTTTTCTGGGGGCGCTTCCACAGATACGCAGTATTTT.

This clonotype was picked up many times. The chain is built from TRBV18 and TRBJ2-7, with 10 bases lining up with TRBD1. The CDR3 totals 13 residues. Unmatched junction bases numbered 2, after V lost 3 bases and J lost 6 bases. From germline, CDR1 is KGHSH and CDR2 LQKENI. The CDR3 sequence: CASSPGQGIEQYF. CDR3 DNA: TGTGCCAGCTCACCGGGACAGGGGATCGAGCAGTACTTC.

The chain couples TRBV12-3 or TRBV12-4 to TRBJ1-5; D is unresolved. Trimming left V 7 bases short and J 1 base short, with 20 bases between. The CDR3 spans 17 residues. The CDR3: CASTSQQIGASNQPQHF. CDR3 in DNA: TGTGCCAGCACCTCCCAGCAAATTGGCGCAAGCAATCAGCCCCAGCATTTT.

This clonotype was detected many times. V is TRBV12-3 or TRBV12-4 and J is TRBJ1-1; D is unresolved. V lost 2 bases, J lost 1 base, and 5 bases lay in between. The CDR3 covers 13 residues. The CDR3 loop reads CASSLPKNTEAFF. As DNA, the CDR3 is TGTGCCAGCAGTTTACCTAAGAACACTGAAGCTTTCTTT.